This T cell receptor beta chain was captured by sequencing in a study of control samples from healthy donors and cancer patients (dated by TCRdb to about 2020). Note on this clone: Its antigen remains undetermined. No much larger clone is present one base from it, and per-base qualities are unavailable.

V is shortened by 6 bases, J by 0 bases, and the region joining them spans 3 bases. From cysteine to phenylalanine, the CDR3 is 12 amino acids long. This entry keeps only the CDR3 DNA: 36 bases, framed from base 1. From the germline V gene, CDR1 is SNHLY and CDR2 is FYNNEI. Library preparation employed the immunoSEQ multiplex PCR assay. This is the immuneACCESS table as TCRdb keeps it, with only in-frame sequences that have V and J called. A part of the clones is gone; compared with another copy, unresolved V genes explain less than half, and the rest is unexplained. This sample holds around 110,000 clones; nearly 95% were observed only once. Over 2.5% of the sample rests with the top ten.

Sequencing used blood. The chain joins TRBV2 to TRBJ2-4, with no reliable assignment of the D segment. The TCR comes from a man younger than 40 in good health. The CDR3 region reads CASRVAKNIQYF. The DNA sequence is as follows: TGTGCCAGCAGGGTAGCCAAAAACATTCAGTACTTC.